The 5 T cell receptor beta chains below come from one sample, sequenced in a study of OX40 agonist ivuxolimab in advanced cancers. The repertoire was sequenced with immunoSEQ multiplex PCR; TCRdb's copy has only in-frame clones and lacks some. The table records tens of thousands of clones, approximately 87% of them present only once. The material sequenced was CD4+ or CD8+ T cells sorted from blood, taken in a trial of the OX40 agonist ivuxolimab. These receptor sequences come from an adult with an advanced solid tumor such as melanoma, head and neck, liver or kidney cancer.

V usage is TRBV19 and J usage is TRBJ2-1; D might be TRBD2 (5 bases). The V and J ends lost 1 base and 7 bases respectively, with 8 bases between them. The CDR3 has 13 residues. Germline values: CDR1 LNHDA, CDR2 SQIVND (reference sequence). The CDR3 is CASSIVRENEQFF. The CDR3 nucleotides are TGTGCCAGTAGTATAGTAAGGGAGAATGAGCAGTTCTTC.

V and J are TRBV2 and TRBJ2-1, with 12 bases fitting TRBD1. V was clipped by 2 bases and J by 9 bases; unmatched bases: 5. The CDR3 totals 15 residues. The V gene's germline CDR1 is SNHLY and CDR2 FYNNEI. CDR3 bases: TGTGCCAGCAGTGAACTGGGACAGGGGGCTGTTGAGCAGTTCTTC. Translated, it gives CASSELGQGAVEQFF. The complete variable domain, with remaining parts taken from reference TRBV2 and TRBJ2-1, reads EPEVTQTPSHQVTQMGQEVILRCVPISNHLYFYWYRQILGQKVEFLVSFYNNEISEKSEIFDDQFSVERPDGSNFTLKIRSTKLEDSAMYFCASSELGQGAVEQFFGPGTRLTVL.

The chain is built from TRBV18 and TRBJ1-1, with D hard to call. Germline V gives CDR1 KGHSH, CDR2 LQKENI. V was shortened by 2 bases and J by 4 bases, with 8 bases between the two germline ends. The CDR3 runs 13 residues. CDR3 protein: CASSPAGSTEAFF. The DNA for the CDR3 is TGTGCCAGCTCACCAGCGGGGAGCACTGAAGCTTTCTTT.

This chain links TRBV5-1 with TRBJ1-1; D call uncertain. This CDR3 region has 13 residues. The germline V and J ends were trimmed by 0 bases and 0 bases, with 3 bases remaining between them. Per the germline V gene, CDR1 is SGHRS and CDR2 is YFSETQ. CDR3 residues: CASSLDVNTEAFF. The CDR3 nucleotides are TGCGCCAGCAGCTTGGATGTGAACACTGAAGCTTTCTTT.

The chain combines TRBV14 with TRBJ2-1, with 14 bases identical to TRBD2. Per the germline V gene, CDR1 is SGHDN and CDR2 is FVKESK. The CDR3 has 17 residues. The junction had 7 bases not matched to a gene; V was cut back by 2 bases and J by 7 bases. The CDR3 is CASSQRLAGGLLNEQFF. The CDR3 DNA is TGTGCCAGCAGCCAACGACTAGCGGGAGGGTTGTTGAATGAGCAGTTCTTC.